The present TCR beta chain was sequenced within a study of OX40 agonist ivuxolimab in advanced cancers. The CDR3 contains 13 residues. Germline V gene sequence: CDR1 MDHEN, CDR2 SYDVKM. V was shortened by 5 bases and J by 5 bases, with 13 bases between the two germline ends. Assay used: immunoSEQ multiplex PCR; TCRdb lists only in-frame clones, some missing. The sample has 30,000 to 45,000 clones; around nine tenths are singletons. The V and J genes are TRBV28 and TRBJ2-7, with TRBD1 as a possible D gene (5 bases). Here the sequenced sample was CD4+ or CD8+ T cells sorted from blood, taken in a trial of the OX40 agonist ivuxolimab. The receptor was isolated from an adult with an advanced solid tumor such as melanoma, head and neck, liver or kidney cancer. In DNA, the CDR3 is TGTGCCAGCAGTCTTCGGACATTTAACGAGCAGTACTTC. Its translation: CASSLRTFNEQYF.